One T cell receptor beta chain is described in this entry. The antigen remains unidentified. The assay was immunoSEQ multiplex PCR, and TCRdb's table has in-frame clones only and misses some. The sample yields fewer than 95,000 clones, approximately 78% seen once. The sample belongs to a study of a mutant IDH1 vaccine in newly diagnosed glioma. Germline trimming cut 6 bases from V and 5 bases from J; bases unmatched to any gene: 3. Germline CDR1 is DFQATT and CDR2 is SNEGSKA (reference sequence). CDR3 length equals 11 residues. Time point: week 47, end of study. All doses held 300 ug of mutant IDH1 20-mer peptide, with topical imiquimod.

The source is a man aged 35 to 55 with glioma. The sequences come from PBMCs, collected from a glioma patient whose treatment included an IDH1 peptide vaccine. The V and J genes are TRBV20-1 and TRBJ2-7; 8 nucleotides match TRBD1. The CDR3 DNA is TGCAGTGCGGACAGGGACCACGAGCAGTACTTC. Its protein is CSADRDHEQYF.